These 30 T cell receptor beta chains came from one sample sequenced in a study of identical twins. Each CDR3 protein gets one entry after TCRdb re-called the 5' RACE reads with MiXCR. The table lists 250,000 or so distinct CDR3 sequences, approximately 8.3% of them singletons. This sample also belongs to another study, concerning yellow fever vaccine responses in identical twins.

Sequencing input: CD8+ T cells sorted from blood. Receptors originate from a woman aged 18 to 35 in good health.

The J gene is TRBJ2-2, the V gene TRBV7-6; no firm D call. The V end was cut by 8 bases, the J end by 4 bases, with 11 bases between. CDR1 is SGHVS, CDR2 FNYEAQ, per germline. This CDR3 is 13 amino acids long. The CDR3 loop is CASAIEFTGELFF. The DNA for the CDR3 is TGTGCCAGCGCTATAGAATTCACCGGGGAGCTGTTTTTT.

This clonotype came up many times. This chain uses TRBV28 with TRBJ2-1; 7 positions match TRBD2. V gave up 5 bases and J gave up 1 base; unmatched junction bases: 5. Germline CDR1 and CDR2: MDHEN and SYDVKM. The CDR3 has 15 residues. CDR3 amino acids: CASSAGTTSYNEQFF. CDR3 bases: TGTGCCAGCAGTGCTGGGACTACTTCCTACAATGAGCAGTTCTTC.

This clonotype was picked up a small number of times. The chain couples TRBV3-1 to TRBJ2-3, with a possible D match to TRBD1 (5 bases). Trimming left V 3 bases short and J 2 bases short, with 9 bases between. The V gene's germline CDR1 is LGHDT and CDR2 YNNKEL (reference sequence). The CDR3 spans 14 residues. The CDR3 DNA is TGTGCCAGCAGCCACCCGACAGCCACAGATACGCAGTATTTT. It is translated as CASSHPTATDTQYF.

This clonotype was found once. V usage is TRBV24-1 and J usage is TRBJ2-3, with D unclear. Germline V CDR1 and CDR2: KGHDR, SFDVKD. V lost 4 bases and J lost 5, with 9 bases in between. The CDR3 totals 13 residues. Written as DNA, the CDR3 is TGTGCCACCAGTGAGCCCTCAGGAGATACGCAGTATTTT. Amino acid sequence: CATSEPSGDTQYF.

This clonotype was observed at least ten times. This rearrangement joins TRBV4-3 to TRBJ2-5; 7 bases agree with TRBD2. The junction had 2 bases not matched to a gene; V was cut back by 4 bases and J by 0 bases. Per the germline V gene, CDR1 is LGHNA and CDR2 is YSLEER. The CDR3 sequence is 14 residues long. CDR3 nucleotides: TGCGCCAGCAGCCGCGGGACTAACCAAGAGACCCAGTACTTC. Its translation is CASSRGTNQETQYF.

The CDR3 DNA follows: TGTGCCAGCAGTTTTACTAGTCCAAATGAGCAGTTCTTC. It is translated as CASSFTSPNEQFF. This chain joins TRBV27 and TRBJ2-1; a weak D match, TRBD2 (5 bases). This CDR3 is 13 amino acids long. The V and J ends lost 3 bases and 7 bases respectively, with 10 bases between them. Germline V gene data show CDR1 as MNHEY and CDR2 as SMNVEV (reference sequence).

The CDR3 DNA reads TGTGCCAGCAGCGCAGGACGGGGCAATGAGCAGTTCTTC. Its protein product is CASSAGRGNEQFF. V gene TRBV9 combines with J gene TRBJ2-1, with D perhaps TRBD2 (5 bases). Germline V gene sequence: CDR1 SGDLS, CDR2 YYNGEE. The CDR3 sequence is 13 residues long. Deletions cut 3 bases from V and 6 bases from J, with 10 bases between.

In this sample, this clonotype turned up many times. The V gene is TRBV5-1, the J gene TRBJ2-1, with TRBD2 matching over 8 bases. CDR1 and CDR2 from the germline V gene are SGHRS and YFSETQ. The CDR3 consists of 16 residues. J gave up 7 bases and V 0 bases, and 9 bases lay outside the gene matches. The CDR3 reads CASSLDSGGAGNEQFF. In DNA, the CDR3 is TGCGCCAGCAGCTTGGATTCCGGGGGGGCTGGTAATGAGCAGTTCTTC.

This clonotype was counted only a few times. The rearrangement joins TRBV29-1 to TRBJ2-7; D is ambiguous. This CDR3 is built from 10 residues. Germline V CDR1 and CDR2: SQVTM, ANQGSEA. V was shortened by 6 bases and J by 7 bases, with 10 bases between the two germline ends. CDR3 in amino acids: CSVVVGEQYF. Written as DNA, the CDR3 is TGCAGCGTCGTCGTAGGGGAGCAGTACTTC.

This chain's CDR3 is CAIGDADYGYTF. DNA for the CDR3: TGTGCCATCGGGGACGCCGACTATGGCTACACCTTC. This sequence joins TRBV10-3 and TRBJ1-2, with D possibly matching TRBD1 (5 bases). This CDR3 comprises 12 residues. CDR1 ENHRY and CDR2 SYGVKD come from the germline V gene. V lost 8 bases and J lost 3, with 10 bases in between.

The V gene is TRBV6-1, the J gene TRBJ2-7, with TRBD1 identical over 10 bases. CDR1 is MNHNS and CDR2 is SASEGT in the germline V gene. With V trimmed by 5 bases and J by 1 base, 8 bases remained unmatched. The CDR3 is 16 amino acids. Here the CDR3 reads CASSQHRTGGSYEQYF. The CDR3, as DNA: TGTGCCAGCAGTCAGCATAGGACAGGGGGGTCCTACGAGCAGTACTTC.

The chain couples TRBV20-1 to TRBJ2-1; a possible D gene is TRBD2 (6 bases). Germline CDR1 DFQATT, CDR2 SNEGSKA (reference sequence). There are 16 residues in the CDR3. Trimming left V 0 bases short and J 0 bases short, with 12 bases between. CDR3 bases: TGCAGTGCTAGAGATCTCGGGAGTAGCTCCTACAATGAGCAGTTCTTC. Amino acid sequence: CSARDLGSSSYNEQFF.

The table lists this clonotype with many counts. The chain combines TRBV12-3 or TRBV12-4 with TRBJ2-7; D unresolved. The CDR3 loop spans 11 amino acids. V lost 6 bases, J lost 7 bases, and 10 bases lay in between. The CDR3 DNA reads as TGTGCCAGCAGCTTTACTTCGGAGCAGTACTTC. It codes for CASSFTSEQYF.

This clonotype occurred a few times. V usage is TRBV7-9 and J usage is TRBJ2-3, with unresolved D. This CDR3 is built from 10 residues. CDR1 is SEHNR and CDR2 is FQNEAQ in the germline V gene (reference sequence). The V end lost 8 bases, the J end lost 6 bases, and 6 bases lay between the germline ends. CDR3 region: CASRVDTQYF. DNA for the CDR3: TGTGCCAGCCGAGTTGATACGCAGTATTTT. Using reference TRBV7-9 and TRBJ2-3 for the parts outside the CDR3, the full variable domain is DTGVSQNPRHKITKRGQNVTFRCDPISEHNRLYWYRQTLGQGPEFLTYFQNEAQLEKSRLLSDRFSAERPKGSFSTLEIQRTEQGDSAMYLCASRVDTQYFGPGTRLTVL.

This clonotype has only a few counts. The V gene is TRBV11-2, the J gene TRBJ1-1; D possibly corresponds to TRBD1 (5 bases). V dropped 4 bases and J dropped 3 bases, with 15 bases sitting between them. This CDR3 is built from 15 residues. CDR1 and CDR2 (germline): SGHAT, FQNNGV. CDR3: CASSSEVGGDTEAFF. CDR3 nucleotides: TGTGCCAGCAGCTCAGAGGTGGGGGGGGACACTGAAGCTTTCTTT.

V is TRBV7-8 and J is TRBJ1-6; D is uncertain. Trimming pared 4 bases from V and 7 bases from J, leaving 17 bases between. Germline lookup yields CDR1 SGHVS and CDR2 FQNEAQ. The CDR3 has 16 amino acids. As DNA, the CDR3 is TGTGCCAGCAGCTCTCCGTTTACAGAACTAAATTCACCCCTCCACTTT. Protein: CASSSPFTELNSPLHF. The full variable domain, completed using reference TRBV7-8 and TRBJ1-6, is GAGVSQSPRYKVAKRGQDVALRCDPISGHVSLFWYQQALGQGPEFLTYFQNEAQLDKSGLPSDRFFAERPEGSVSTLKIQRTQQEDSAVYLCASSSPFTELNSPLHFGNGTRLTVT.

This clonotype was detected ten times or more. A much larger clone is a single base away; this may be a read error. The chain combines TRBV6-4 with TRBJ2-1; 12 positions match TRBD2. The CDR3 loop spans 15 amino acids. The V segment lost 0 bases and the J segment 8 bases; nucleotides outside the gene matches: 2. The V gene's germline CDR1 is MRHNA and CDR2 SNTAGT. The CDR3 reads CASSDSTSGSHEQFF. The CDR3, as DNA: TGTGCCAGCAGTGACTCGACTAGCGGGAGCCATGAGCAGTTCTTC.

This clonotype was detected only a few times. CDR3 bases: TGTGCCAGCAGCCTTACAGACTACGACTCATACAATGAGCAGTTCTTC. Amino acid sequence: CASSLTDYDSYNEQFF. V is TRBV7-9 and J is TRBJ2-1, with D perhaps matching TRBD2 (5 bases). The germline V and J ends were trimmed by 5 bases and 4 bases, with 18 bases remaining between them. Germline V lookup: CDR1 SEHNR, CDR2 FQNEAQ (reference sequence). The CDR3 runs to 16 residues.

This clonotype was recorded at least ten times. The chain couples TRBV29-1 to TRBJ2-5; unclear D gene. This CDR3 has 13 amino acids. Germline V CDR1 and CDR2: SQVTM, ANQGSEA. The V gene lost 5 bases and the J gene lost 0 bases, with 10 bases spanning the gap. In DNA, the CDR3 is TGCAGCGTTCCCGTGATAAACCAAGAGACCCAGTACTTC. Its translation is CSVPVINQETQYF.

The CDR3 loop is CSLTGLAVGGWAGELFF. As DNA, the CDR3 is TGCAGCCTTACGGGACTAGCTGTGGGGGGCTGGGCCGGGGAGCTGTTTTTT. The rearrangement joins TRBV29-1 to TRBJ2-2, with 9 bases lining up with TRBD2. The CDR3 is 17 residues long. Germline V CDR1 and CDR2: SQVTM, ANQGSEA. The trim removed 8 bases at V and 6 bases at J, leaving 19 bases unmatched.

This rearrangement joins TRBV6-2 or TRBV6-3 to TRBJ1-4, with unresolved D. CDR3 size: 13 residues. In germline, CDR1 is MNHEY, CDR2 SVGEGT. The V end was cut by 5 bases, the J end by 6 bases, with 10 bases between. The chain's CDR3 is CASSRSLDEKLFF. In DNA, the CDR3 is TGTGCCAGCAGTCGCTCACTGGATGAAAAACTGTTTTTT.

The table lists this clonotype with many counts. The V call is TRBV5-1, the J call TRBJ2-7; 12 bases are a match to TRBD2. From germline, CDR1 is SGHRS and CDR2 YFSETQ. The V and J ends lost 2 bases and 4 bases, in that order; junction bases with no gene match: 4. The CDR3 contains 15 residues. The CDR3 region is CASSLLAGGIYEQYF. For the CDR3, the DNA is TGCGCCAGCAGCTTACTAGCGGGAGGCATTTACGAGCAGTACTTC.

This chain links TRBV29-1 with TRBJ2-3; the D is unclear. The V end lost 8 bases, the J end lost 5 bases, and 14 bases lay between the germline ends. Germline V gives CDR1 SQVTM, CDR2 ANQGSEA. This CDR3 spans 12 amino acids. The CDR3: CSHTGLGDTQYF. The DNA of the CDR3 is TGCAGCCACACGGGCCTGGGAGATACGCAGTATTTT.

There are many counts of this clonotype. The rearrangement links TRBV6-2 or TRBV6-3 to TRBJ2-1; D is unclear. The CDR3 runs 14 residues. Germline loops: CDR1 MNHEY, CDR2 SVGEGT. V was pared by 6 bases and J by 0 bases, with 9 bases between. In DNA form, the CDR3 reads TGTGCCAGCAGCGCAGCTAGCTCCTACAATGAGCAGTTCTTC. Protein product: CASSAASSYNEQFF.

Ten or more counts support this clonotype. The CDR3 protein is CASSPNLRGATWDGYTF. The CDR3 bases are TGCGCCAGCAGCCCCAACCTTCGGGGGGCCACCTGGGATGGCTACACCTTC. J is TRBJ1-2 and V is TRBV5-1; perhaps TRBD1 as D (6 bases). CDR3 size: 17 residues. Per the germline V gene, CDR1 is SGHRS and CDR2 is YFSETQ. Trimming removed 4 bases at V and 6 bases at J, with 25 bases between.

In regard to this clonotype: One base away lies a much larger clone, so this may be a sequencing read error. The V gene is TRBV6-2 or TRBV6-3, the J gene TRBJ2-1; 10 bases map to TRBD2. CDR3 length: 14 amino acids. Looked up from germline, CDR1 is MNHEY and CDR2 is SVGEGT. Trimming removed 6 bases from V and 2 bases from J; junction bases left unmatched: 1. The CDR3 DNA reads as TGTGCCAGCAGGGGGACTAGCGCCTACAATGAGCAGTTCTTC. Translating it yields CASRGTSAYNEQFF.

In this sample, this clonotype turned up many times. CDR3 DNA sequence: TGTGCCAGCAGTCAAACAGATACGCAGTATTTT. This sequence encodes CASSQTDTQYF. This chain joins TRBV2 and TRBJ2-3; D is uncertain. The CDR3 contains 11 residues. V lost 5 bases and J 3 bases, leaving 3 bases between the germline ends. Germline CDR1 and CDR2: SNHLY and FYNNEI.

In this sample, this clonotype turned up many times. V is TRBV29-1 and J is TRBJ2-2, with 7 bases aligning to TRBD1. From germline, CDR1 is SQVTM and CDR2 ANQGSEA. The CDR3 covers 17 residues. V gave up 2 bases and J gave up 1 base; unmatched junction bases: 10. The CDR3 DNA reads as TGCAGCGTTGAACTACAGGGCGACAGGGAGAACACCGGGGAGCTGTTTTTT. Translated: CSVELQGDRENTGELFF.

This clonotype appeared a few times. The chain recombines TRBV10-3 with TRBJ2-5; 8 nucleotides align to TRBD1. The length of the CDR3 is 16 residues. Germline V gene data show CDR1 as ENHRY and CDR2 as SYGVKD. The V gene end was trimmed by 4 bases and the J gene end by 4 bases; junction bases not matched to a gene: 11. CDR3 sequence (DNA): TGTGCCATCAGTGGGGGACAGGCGATGCCGGGAGAGACCCAGTACTTC. It codes for CAISGGQAMPGETQYF.

Only a few counts were recorded for this clonotype. This CDR3 reads CASSVSGGTEAFF. The DNA for the CDR3 is TGTGCCAGCAGTGTTTCAGGGGGAACTGAAGCTTTCTTT. The rearrangement uses TRBV27 and TRBJ1-1, with 7 positions matching TRBD1. The germline CDR1 and CDR2 sequences are MNHEY and SMNVEV (reference sequence). V dropped 5 bases and J dropped 5; count of bases not matched to a gene: 5. This CDR3 spans 13 amino acids.